Listed below are T cell receptor beta chains from one sample, sequenced in a study of OX40 agonist ivuxolimab in advanced cancers. TCRdb's copy holds only in-frame clones and misses some; the assay was immunoSEQ multiplex PCR. This sample has tens of thousands of clones; 88% occur once, and the top ten carry about 33%. Sequenced material: CD4+ or CD8+ T cells sorted from blood, taken in a trial of the OX40 agonist ivuxolimab. All receptors derive from an adult with an advanced solid tumor such as melanoma, head and neck, liver or kidney cancer. CDR3s leave out the opening cysteine and the closing phenylalanine or tryptophan. The size of a clone is reported for some rows only, either as once, few or many, or as a class for expanded clones.

TRBV6-1,TRBJ2-7,.,LLVAHSYEQY
TRBV2,TRBJ2-3,.,ASSIAGGPNTQY
TRBV12-5,TRBJ1-2,.,ASGFSGGGGYT
TRBV11-3,TRBJ2-5,few,ASSPGTEWKTQY
TRBV6-1,TRBJ2-5,.,ASSEELAGGETQY
TRBV4-3,TRBJ2-3,.,ASSPGTVRNTQY
TRBV7-2,TRBJ1-2,.,ASSQGVFGYT
TRBV7-2,TRBJ2-1,few,ASRGTGRSYNEQF
TRBV9,TRBJ2-5,.,ASSVGGQGEQETQY
TRBV19,TRBJ1-2,.,ASSRPLGNHYGYT
TRBV29-1,TRBJ1-1,.,SDQGTEAF
TRBV19,TRBJ1-5,.,ASCQPDQH
TRBV4-1,TRBJ1-5,.,ASSQDILAANRGQPQH
TRBV2,TRBJ2-7,.,ASSPQRGPFYEQY
TRBV7-2,TRBJ1-6,.,ASSPDSTSSYNSPPH
TRBV7-2,TRBJ2-1,.,ASSSTSGGAVGEQF
TRBV30,TRBJ1-2,.,AWTRRPEGYT
TRBV7-9,TRBJ2-5,.,ASSLDIPTQY
TRBV11-2,TRBJ2-4,few,ASRGTRLAKNIQY
TRBV19,.,.,ASSIGQRSSYEQY
TRBV5-5,TRBJ2-7,once,ASSQPSYEQY
TRBV30,TRBJ1-5,.,AWSSISGNQPQH